This T cell receptor (beta chain) comes out of a study of regulatory T cells in long-lasting Graves disease. For TCR beta, libraries came from iRepertoire HTBI primers and Arm-PCR of CDR3 regions. MiXCR was run by TCRdb on the multiplex PCR reads, yielding one entry per CDR3 protein. The table has 350,000 to 550,000 distinct CDR3 sequences, 14% seen once. CDR3 size: 13 residues. The germline V gene has CDR1 KGHSH and CDR2 LQKENI. V dropped 2 bases and J dropped 5 bases, with 7 bases sitting between them. The time point was: newly diagnosed GD, antithyroid drugs for less than 3 months. Extracted RNA from PBMCs served as the source of the TCR library. This clonotype was seen many times. The sample was also reused in another study, on T cells in Graves' hyperthyroidism and ophthalmopathy.

Sequencing used peripheral blood mononuclear cells (PBMCs), obtained at new diagnosis, from a patient treated with antithyroid drugs. This TCR was sampled from a woman aged 45-59 years with Graves disease. The rearrangement joins TRBV18 to TRBJ2-1; D remains unclear. The CDR3 spells CASSPSADNEQFF. Here the CDR3 DNA reads TGTGCCAGCTCACCAAGCGCGGACAATGAGCAGTTCTTC.